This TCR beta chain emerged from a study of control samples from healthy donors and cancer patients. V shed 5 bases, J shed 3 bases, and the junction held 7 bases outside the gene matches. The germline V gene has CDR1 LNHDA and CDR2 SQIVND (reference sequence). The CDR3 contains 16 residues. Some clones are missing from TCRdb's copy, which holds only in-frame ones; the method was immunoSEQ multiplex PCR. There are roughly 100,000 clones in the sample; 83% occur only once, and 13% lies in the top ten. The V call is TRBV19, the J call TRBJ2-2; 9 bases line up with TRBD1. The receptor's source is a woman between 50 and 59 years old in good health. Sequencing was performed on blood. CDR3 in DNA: TGTGCCAGTAGTGCCTACAGGGGGCAAGACACCGGGGAGCTGTTTTTT. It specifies CASSAYRGQDTGELFF.